Detailed here is one T cell receptor beta chain. Its antigen is unknown. The ends lost 5 bases at V and 7 bases at J; junction bases unmatched: 7. This CDR3 has 15 residues. The germline V gene encodes CDR1 KGHSH and CDR2 LQKENI. The study ran its PCR with 60 Vbeta and 13 Jbeta primers. The data were produced by immunoSEQ multiplex PCR, yet TCRdb's version contains in-frame clones alone and is incomplete. Here the sample spans hundreds of thousands of clones, about four fifths being singletons. The entry originates in a study of cytomegalovirus exposure and HLA in healthy donors. Whole-study results and caveats: Researchers counted roughly 160 TCR beta chains as cytomegalovirus-associated. The availability of immune exposure information extended only to CMV serostatus. A later analysis reportedly found that, within productive TCRs, an Asian-associated ancestry cluster had fewer N-insertions than the mean observed across the approximately 670 donors. A further, later analysis showed that HLA-associated TCR beta chains (compared with equally common others) were more clonally expanded.

Sequencing was performed on PBMCs. The J gene is TRBJ2-3, the V gene TRBV18; 12 bases match TRBD2. This clonotype was sampled from a man aged 35 to 55 in good health and CMV-seropositive. The CDR3 DNA is TGTGCCAGCTCAGCGCTAGCGGGAGGGCCAAATACGCAGTATTTT. The encoded protein is CASSALAGGPNTQYF.